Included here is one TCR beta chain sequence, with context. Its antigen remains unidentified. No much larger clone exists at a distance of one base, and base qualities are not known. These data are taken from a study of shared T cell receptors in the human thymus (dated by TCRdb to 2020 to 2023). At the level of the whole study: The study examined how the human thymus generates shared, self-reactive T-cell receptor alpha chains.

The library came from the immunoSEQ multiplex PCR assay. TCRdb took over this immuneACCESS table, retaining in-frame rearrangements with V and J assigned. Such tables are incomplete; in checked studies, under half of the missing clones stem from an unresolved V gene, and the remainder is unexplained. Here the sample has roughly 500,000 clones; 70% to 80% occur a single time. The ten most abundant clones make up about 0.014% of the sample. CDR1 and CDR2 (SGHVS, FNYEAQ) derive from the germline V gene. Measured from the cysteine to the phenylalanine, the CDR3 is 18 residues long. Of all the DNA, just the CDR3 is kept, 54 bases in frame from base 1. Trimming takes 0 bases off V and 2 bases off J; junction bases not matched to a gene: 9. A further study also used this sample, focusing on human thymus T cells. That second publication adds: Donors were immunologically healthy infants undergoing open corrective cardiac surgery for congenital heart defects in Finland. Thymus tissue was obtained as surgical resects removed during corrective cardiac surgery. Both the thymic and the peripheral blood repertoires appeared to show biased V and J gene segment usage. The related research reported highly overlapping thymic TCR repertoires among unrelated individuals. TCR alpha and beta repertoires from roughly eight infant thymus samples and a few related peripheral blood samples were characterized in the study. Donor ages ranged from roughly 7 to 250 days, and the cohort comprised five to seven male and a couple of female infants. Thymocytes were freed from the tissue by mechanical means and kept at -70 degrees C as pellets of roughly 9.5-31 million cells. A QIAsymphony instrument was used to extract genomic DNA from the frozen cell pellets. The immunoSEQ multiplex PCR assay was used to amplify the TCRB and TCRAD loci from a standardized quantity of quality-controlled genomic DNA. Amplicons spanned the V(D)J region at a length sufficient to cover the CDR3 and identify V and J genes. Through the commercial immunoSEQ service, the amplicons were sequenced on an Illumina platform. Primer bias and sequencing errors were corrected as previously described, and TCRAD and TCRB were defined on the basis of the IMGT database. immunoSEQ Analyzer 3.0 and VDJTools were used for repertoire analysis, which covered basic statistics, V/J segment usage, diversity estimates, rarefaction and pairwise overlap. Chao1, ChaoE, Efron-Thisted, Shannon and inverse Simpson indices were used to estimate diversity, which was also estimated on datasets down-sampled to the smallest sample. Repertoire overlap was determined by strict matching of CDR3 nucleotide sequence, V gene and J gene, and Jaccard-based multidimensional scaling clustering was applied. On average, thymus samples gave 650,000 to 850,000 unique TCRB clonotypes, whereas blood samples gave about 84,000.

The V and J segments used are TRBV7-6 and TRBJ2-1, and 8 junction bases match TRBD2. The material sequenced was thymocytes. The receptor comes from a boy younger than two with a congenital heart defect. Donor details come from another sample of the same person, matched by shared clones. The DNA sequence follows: TGTGCCAGCAGCTTAGCGGAGTTTAGCGGGGACCCCTACAATGAGCAGTTCTTC. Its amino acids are CASSLAEFSGDPYNEQFF.